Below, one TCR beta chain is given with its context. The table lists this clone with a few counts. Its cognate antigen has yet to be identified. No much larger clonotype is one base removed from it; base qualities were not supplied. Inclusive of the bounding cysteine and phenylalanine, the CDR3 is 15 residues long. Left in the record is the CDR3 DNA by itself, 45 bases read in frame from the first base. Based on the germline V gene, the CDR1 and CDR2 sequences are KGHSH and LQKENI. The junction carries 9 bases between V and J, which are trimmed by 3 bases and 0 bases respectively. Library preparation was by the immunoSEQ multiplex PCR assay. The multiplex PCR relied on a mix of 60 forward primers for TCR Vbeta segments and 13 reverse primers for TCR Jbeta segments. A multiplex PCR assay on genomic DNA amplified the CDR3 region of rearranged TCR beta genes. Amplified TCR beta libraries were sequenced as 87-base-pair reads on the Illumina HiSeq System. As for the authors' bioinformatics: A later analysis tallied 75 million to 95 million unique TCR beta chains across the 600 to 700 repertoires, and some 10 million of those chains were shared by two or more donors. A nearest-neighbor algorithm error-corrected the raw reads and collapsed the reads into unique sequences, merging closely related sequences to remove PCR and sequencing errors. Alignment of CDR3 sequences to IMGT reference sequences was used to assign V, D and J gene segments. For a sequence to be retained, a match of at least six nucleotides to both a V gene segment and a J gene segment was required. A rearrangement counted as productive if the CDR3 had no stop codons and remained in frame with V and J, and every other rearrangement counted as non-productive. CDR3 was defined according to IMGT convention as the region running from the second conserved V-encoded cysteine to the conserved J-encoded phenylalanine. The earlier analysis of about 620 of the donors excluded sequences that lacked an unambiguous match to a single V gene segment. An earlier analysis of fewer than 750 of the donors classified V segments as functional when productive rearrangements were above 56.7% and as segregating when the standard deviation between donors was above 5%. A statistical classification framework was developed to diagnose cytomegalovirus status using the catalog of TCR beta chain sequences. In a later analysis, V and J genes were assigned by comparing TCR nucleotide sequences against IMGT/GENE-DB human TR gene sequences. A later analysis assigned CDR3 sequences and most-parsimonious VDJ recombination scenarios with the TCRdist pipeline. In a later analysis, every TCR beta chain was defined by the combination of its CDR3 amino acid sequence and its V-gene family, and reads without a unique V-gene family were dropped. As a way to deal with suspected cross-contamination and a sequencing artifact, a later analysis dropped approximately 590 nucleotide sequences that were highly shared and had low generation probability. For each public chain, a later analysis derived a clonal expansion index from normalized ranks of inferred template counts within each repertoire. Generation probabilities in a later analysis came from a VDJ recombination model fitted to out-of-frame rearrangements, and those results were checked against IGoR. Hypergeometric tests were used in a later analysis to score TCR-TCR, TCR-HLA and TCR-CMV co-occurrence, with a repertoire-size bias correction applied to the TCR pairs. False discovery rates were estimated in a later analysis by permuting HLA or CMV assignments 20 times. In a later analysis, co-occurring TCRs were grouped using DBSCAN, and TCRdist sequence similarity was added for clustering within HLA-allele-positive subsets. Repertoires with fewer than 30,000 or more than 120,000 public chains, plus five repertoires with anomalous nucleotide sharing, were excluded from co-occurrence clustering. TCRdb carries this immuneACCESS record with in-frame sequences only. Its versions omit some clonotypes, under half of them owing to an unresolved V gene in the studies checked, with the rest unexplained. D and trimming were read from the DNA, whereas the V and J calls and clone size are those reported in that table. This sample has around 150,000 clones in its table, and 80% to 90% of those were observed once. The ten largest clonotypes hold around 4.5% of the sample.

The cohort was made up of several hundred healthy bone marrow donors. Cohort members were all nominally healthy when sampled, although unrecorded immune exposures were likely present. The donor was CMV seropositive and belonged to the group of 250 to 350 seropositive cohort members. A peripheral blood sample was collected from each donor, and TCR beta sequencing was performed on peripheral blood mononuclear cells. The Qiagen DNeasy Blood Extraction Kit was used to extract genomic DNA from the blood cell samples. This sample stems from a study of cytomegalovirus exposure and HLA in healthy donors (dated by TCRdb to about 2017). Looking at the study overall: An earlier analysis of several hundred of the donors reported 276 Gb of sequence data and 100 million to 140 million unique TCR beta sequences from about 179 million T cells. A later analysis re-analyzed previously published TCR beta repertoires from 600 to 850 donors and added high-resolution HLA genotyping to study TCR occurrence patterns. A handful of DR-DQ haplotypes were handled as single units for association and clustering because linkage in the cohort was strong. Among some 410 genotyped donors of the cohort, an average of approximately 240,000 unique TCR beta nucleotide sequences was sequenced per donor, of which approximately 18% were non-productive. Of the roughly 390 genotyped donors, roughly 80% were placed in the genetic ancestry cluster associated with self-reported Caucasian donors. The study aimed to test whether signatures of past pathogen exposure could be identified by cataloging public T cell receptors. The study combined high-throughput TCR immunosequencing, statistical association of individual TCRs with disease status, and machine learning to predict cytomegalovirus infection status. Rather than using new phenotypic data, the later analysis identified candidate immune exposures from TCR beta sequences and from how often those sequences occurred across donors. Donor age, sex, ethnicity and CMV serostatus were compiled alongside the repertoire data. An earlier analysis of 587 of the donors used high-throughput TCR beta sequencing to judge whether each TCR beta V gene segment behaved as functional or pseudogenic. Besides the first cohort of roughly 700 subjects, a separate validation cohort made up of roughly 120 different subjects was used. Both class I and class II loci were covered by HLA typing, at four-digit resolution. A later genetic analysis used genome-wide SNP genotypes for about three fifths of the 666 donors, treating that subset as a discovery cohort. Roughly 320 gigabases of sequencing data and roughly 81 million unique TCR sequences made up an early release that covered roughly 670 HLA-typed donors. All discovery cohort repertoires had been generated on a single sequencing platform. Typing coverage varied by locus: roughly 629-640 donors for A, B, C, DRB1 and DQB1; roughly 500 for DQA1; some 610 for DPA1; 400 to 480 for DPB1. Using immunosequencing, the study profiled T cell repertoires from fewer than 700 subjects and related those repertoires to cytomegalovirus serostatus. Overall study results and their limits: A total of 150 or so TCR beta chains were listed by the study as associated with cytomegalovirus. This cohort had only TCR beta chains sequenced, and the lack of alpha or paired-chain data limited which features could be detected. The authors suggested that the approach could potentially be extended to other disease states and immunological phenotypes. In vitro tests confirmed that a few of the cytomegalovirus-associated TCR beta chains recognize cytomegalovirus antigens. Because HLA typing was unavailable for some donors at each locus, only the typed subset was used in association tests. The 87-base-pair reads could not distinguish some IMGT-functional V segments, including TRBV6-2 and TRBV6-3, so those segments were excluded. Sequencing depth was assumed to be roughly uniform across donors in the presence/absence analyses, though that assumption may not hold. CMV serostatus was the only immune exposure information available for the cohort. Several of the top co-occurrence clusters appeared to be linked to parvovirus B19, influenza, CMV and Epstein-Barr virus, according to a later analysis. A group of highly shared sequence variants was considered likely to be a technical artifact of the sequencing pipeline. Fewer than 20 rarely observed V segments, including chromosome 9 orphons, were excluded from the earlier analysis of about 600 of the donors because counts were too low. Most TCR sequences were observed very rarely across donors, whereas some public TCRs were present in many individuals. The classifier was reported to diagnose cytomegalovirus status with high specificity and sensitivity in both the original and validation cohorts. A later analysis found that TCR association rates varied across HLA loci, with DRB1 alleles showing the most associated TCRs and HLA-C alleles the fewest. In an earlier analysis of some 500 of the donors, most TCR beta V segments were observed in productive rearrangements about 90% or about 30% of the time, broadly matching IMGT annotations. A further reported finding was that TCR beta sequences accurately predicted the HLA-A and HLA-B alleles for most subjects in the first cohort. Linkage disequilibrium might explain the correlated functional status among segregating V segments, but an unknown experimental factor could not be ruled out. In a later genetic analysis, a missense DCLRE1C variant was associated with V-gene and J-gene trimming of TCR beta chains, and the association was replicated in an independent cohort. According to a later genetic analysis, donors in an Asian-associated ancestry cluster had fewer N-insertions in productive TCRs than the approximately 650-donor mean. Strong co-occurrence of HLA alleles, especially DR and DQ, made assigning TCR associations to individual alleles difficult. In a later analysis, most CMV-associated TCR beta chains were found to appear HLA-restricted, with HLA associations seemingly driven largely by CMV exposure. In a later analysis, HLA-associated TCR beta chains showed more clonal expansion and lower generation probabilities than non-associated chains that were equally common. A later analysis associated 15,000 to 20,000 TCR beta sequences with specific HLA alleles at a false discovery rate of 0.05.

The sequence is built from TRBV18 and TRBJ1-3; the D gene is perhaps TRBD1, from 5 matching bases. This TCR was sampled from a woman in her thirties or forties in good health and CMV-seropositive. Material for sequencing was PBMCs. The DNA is TGTGCCAGCTCACCTCAGGGTATCTCTGGAAACACCATATATTTT. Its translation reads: CASSPQGISGNTIYF.